This TCR beta chain was retrieved from a study of response to subunit inactivated influenza vaccine. The study's findings and limits: It was suggested by the authors that few new T cells are recruited by each seasonal influenza vaccination.

TCRdb reanalysed the RT-PCR reads using MiXCR and keeps one entry per CDR3 protein. This table holds about 780,000 distinct CDR3 sequences, about 18% found once. In the case of this clonotype: The antigen remains unidentified.

V lost 0 bases to trimming and J lost 2 bases, with 8 bases between them. This CDR3 comprises 15 residues. The germline CDR1 and CDR2 sequences are MRHNA and SNTAGT. The sequenced sample was PBMCs from blood, obtained around 5 days after vaccination. The V and J genes are TRBV6-4 and TRBJ2-1; no clear D gene. This receptor was obtained from a man aged 45-60 years who received an inactivated influenza vaccine. As DNA, the CDR3 is TGTGCCAGCAGTGACTCCACCCGGCCCTACAATGAGCAGTTCTTC. Protein product: CASSDSTRPYNEQFF.